This is a list of T cell receptor beta chains from one sample in a study of cytomegalovirus exposure and HLA in healthy donors. Method: immunoSEQ multiplex PCR; TCRdb's copy keeps in-frame clones and lacks some. Among around 180,000 clones listed, nearly 80% were seen once. Input material: PBMCs. Receptors originate from a woman aged 25 to 39 in good health and CMV-seropositive. CDR3s include the opening cysteine and the closing phenylalanine or tryptophan. The order of the fields is J gene, clone size, V gene, D gene, CDR3 protein, CDR3 DNA. A D gene is named only where the DNA matches it firmly. The listing skips clone size in some rows; elsewhere it reads once, few, many or a size class.

J gene: TRBJ2-3
clone size: once
V gene: TRBV19
D gene: NA
CDR3 protein: CATGEGQVLTDTQYF
CDR3 DNA: TGTGCCACCGGGGAGGGACAGGTACTCACAGATACGCAGTATTTT

J gene: TRBJ2-7
clone size: few
V gene: TRBV28
D gene: TRBD1
CDR3 protein: CAITGGGFHEQYF
CDR3 DNA: TGTGCCATCACAGGGGGCGGGTTTCACGAGCAGTACTTC

J gene: TRBJ2-3
clone size: once
V gene: TRBV2
D gene: TRBD2
CDR3 protein: CASSDPRLAGDEDTQYF
CDR3 DNA: TGTGCCAGCAGTGACCCTCGACTAGCGGGAGATGAGGATACGCAGTATTTT

J gene: TRBJ2-1
clone size: NA
V gene: TRBV9
D gene: NA
CDR3 protein: CASSVDQGSSYNEQFF
CDR3 DNA: TGTGCCAGCAGCGTAGACCAGGGGAGCTCCTACAATGAGCAGTTCTTC

J gene: TRBJ2-7
clone size: NA
V gene: TRBV28
D gene: TRBD1
CDR3 protein: CASRPSDRAIREQYF
CDR3 DNA: TGTGCCAGCAGGCCATCCGACAGGGCGATTAGGGAGCAGTACTTC

J gene: TRBJ2-3
clone size: NA
V gene: TRBV6-1
D gene: TRBD2
CDR3 protein: CASSGRSGATDTQYF
CDR3 DNA: TGTGCCAGCAGTGGACGTAGCGGGGCTACAGATACGCAGTATTTT

J gene: TRBJ2-1
clone size: NA
V gene: TRBV27
D gene: NA
CDR3 protein: CASSFDLATANNEQFF
CDR3 DNA: TGTGCCAGCAGTTTCGACCTAGCGACCGCCAACAATGAGCAGTTCTTC

J gene: TRBJ1-2
clone size: NA
V gene: TRBV20-1
D gene: NA
CDR3 protein: CSPGVYGYTF
CDR3 DNA: TGCAGTCCGGGGGTCTATGGCTACACCTTC

J gene: TRBJ1-1
clone size: NA
V gene: TRBV5-1
D gene: NA
CDR3 protein: CASSSTRENTEAFF
CDR3 DNA: TGCGCCAGCAGCTCGACGCGGGAGAACACTGAAGCTTTCTTT

J gene: TRBJ2-5
clone size: NA
V gene: TRBV6-6
D gene: NA
CDR3 protein: CASTRLEEETQYF
CDR3 DNA: TGTGCCAGCACCAGACTCGAGGAGGAGACCCAGTACTTC

J gene: TRBJ2-1
clone size: NA
V gene: TRBV5-1
D gene: TRBD2
CDR3 protein: CASSLALAGLEQFF
CDR3 DNA: TGCGCCAGCAGCTTGGCGCTAGCGGGATTAGAGCAGTTCTTC

J gene: TRBJ2-3
clone size: NA
V gene: TRBV19
D gene: NA
CDR3 protein: CASSSPGDFRPDTQYF
CDR3 DNA: TGTGCCAGTAGTTCCCCGGGGGACTTCAGGCCAGATACGCAGTATTTT

J gene: TRBJ1-1
clone size: once
V gene: TRBV7-6
D gene: NA
CDR3 protein: CASSFPGEYTEAFF
CDR3 DNA: TGTGCCAGCAGCTTCCCAGGGGAATACACTGAAGCTTTCTTT

J gene: TRBJ2-4
clone size: NA
V gene: TRBV5-1
D gene: TRBD2
CDR3 protein: CASSLGTSGGDIQYF
CDR3 DNA: TGCGCCAGCAGCTTGGGAACTAGCGGAGGGGACATTCAGTACTTC

J gene: TRBJ2-1
clone size: NA
V gene: TRBV18
D gene: NA
CDR3 protein: CASSPIGLPPGYNEQFF
CDR3 DNA: TGTGCCAGCTCACCCATCGGACTACCCCCTGGTTACAATGAGCAGTTCTTC

J gene: TRBJ1-3
clone size: NA
V gene: TRBV7-9
D gene: TRBD1
CDR3 protein: CASSLVGTGGFSGNTIYF
CDR3 DNA: TGTGCCAGCAGCTTAGTGGGGACAGGGGGCTTCTCTGGAAACACCATATATTTT

J gene: TRBJ1-1
clone size: NA
V gene: TRBV6-5
D gene: NA
CDR3 protein: CASSSEGKTGKAFF
CDR3 DNA: TGTGCCAGCAGCTCGGAGGGCAAAACTGGGAAAGCTTTCTTT

J gene: TRBJ2-2
clone size: NA
V gene: TRBV4-3
D gene: NA
CDR3 protein: CASSQFGTGELFF
CDR3 DNA: TGCGCCAGCAGCCAGTTCGGCACCGGGGAGCTGTTTTTT

J gene: TRBJ1-2
clone size: many
V gene: TRBV4-2
D gene: NA
CDR3 protein: CASSQGQNYGYTF
CDR3 DNA: TGTGCCAGCAGCCAAGGACAGAACTATGGCTACACCTTC

J gene: TRBJ1-4
clone size: NA
V gene: TRBV5-1
D gene: NA
CDR3 protein: CASSVGGYEKLFF
CDR3 DNA: TGCGCCAGCAGCGTCGGGGGTTATGAAAAACTGTTTTTT

J gene: TRBJ1-1
clone size: once
V gene: TRBV9
D gene: NA
CDR3 protein: CASSAGGTPRTEAFF
CDR3 DNA: TGTGCCAGCAGCGCGGGGGGGACCCCGAGGACTGAAGCTTTCTTT

J gene: TRBJ1-2
clone size: NA
V gene: TRBV28
D gene: NA
CDR3 protein: CASRATVYGYTF
CDR3 DNA: TGTGCCAGCAGAGCAACTGTCTATGGCTACACCTTC

J gene: TRBJ1-4
clone size: NA
V gene: TRBV7-9
D gene: NA
CDR3 protein: CASRTTGPATNEKLFF
CDR3 DNA: TGTGCCAGCAGAACGACAGGTCCCGCAACTAATGAAAAACTGTTTTTT

J gene: TRBJ1-1
clone size: NA
V gene: TRBV6-1
D gene: NA
CDR3 protein: CASSEYRRDTEAFF
CDR3 DNA: TGTGCCAGCAGTGAGTACCGTCGGGACACTGAAGCTTTCTTT

J gene: TRBJ1-1
clone size: NA
V gene: TRBV18
D gene: NA
CDR3 protein: CASSPATEAFF
CDR3 DNA: TGTGCCAGCTCACCGGCCACTGAAGCTTTCTTT

J gene: TRBJ1-5
clone size: NA
V gene: TRBV18
D gene: NA
CDR3 protein: CATTGGDSNQPQHF
CDR3 DNA: TGTGCCACCACAGGAGGGGATAGCAATCAGCCCCAGCATTTT

J gene: TRBJ1-1
clone size: NA
V gene: TRBV6-4
D gene: NA
CDR3 protein: CASSDTGHTEAFF
CDR3 DNA: TGTGCCAGCAGTGACACAGGGCACACTGAAGCTTTCTTT

J gene: TRBJ1-1
clone size: NA
V gene: TRBV2
D gene: TRBD1
CDR3 protein: CASSARRGLVTEAFF
CDR3 DNA: TGTGCCAGCAGTGCACGCAGGGGGTTGGTCACTGAAGCTTTCTTT

J gene: TRBJ2-6
clone size: few
V gene: TRBV13
D gene: NA
CDR3 protein: CASSSESGVPTQSGANVLTF
CDR3 DNA: TGTGCCAGCAGCTCTGAATCCGGGGTCCCAACCCAATCTGGGGCCAACGTCCTGACTTTC

J gene: TRBJ2-1
clone size: NA
V gene: TRBV15
D gene: TRBD2
CDR3 protein: CATSRAGGPNEQFF
CDR3 DNA: TGTGCCACCAGCAGAGCGGGGGGGCCCAATGAGCAGTTCTTC

J gene: TRBJ2-5
clone size: NA
V gene: TRBV2
D gene: TRBD1
CDR3 protein: CASSEDRGRETQYF
CDR3 DNA: TGTGCCAGCAGTGAAGACAGGGGGCGGGAGACCCAGTACTTC

J gene: TRBJ1-2
clone size: NA
V gene: TRBV15
D gene: TRBD1
CDR3 protein: CATSRSRGSGTGSTLGYGYTF
CDR3 DNA: TGTGCCACCAGTCGAAGCCGAGGTTCCGGGACAGGGTCCACTTTAGGCTATGGCTACACCTTC

J gene: TRBJ2-5
clone size: NA
V gene: TRBV15
D gene: TRBD2
CDR3 protein: CATSRDGRREETQYF
CDR3 DNA: TGTGCCACCAGCAGAGATGGGCGGCGGGAGGAGACCCAGTACTTC

J gene: TRBJ1-5
clone size: NA
V gene: TRBV6-5
D gene: TRBD1
CDR3 protein: CASSPQGYFQPQHF
CDR3 DNA: TGTGCCAGCAGCCCACAGGGGTATTTTCAGCCCCAGCATTTT

J gene: TRBJ1-6
clone size: NA
V gene: TRBV18
D gene: NA
CDR3 protein: CASSPGNSFPLHF
CDR3 DNA: TGTGCCAGCTCCCCCGGGAACTCCTTTCCCCTCCACTTT

J gene: TRBJ1-4
clone size: NA
V gene: TRBV6-6
D gene: TRBD1
CDR3 protein: CASSWGQYEEKLFF
CDR3 DNA: TGTGCCAGCAGTTGGGGACAGTACGAAGAAAAACTGTTTTTT

J gene: TRBJ2-1
clone size: NA
V gene: TRBV15
D gene: TRBD2
CDR3 protein: CATSKPIAGGAWAQFF
CDR3 DNA: TGTGCCACCAGCAAACCGATAGCGGGAGGGGCGTGGGCGCAGTTCTTC

J gene: TRBJ1-5
clone size: NA
V gene: TRBV15
D gene: NA
CDR3 protein: CATSREGGEQPQHF
CDR3 DNA: TGTGCCACCAGCAGAGAGGGTGGAGAGCAGCCCCAGCATTTT

J gene: TRBJ1-2
clone size: NA
V gene: TRBV5-1
D gene: NA
CDR3 protein: CASSLDRLGYTF
CDR3 DNA: TGCGCCAGCAGCTTGGACAGATTGGGCTACACCTTC

J gene: TRBJ1-2
clone size: once
V gene: TRBV7-9
D gene: NA
CDR3 protein: CASSSGLLSYGYTF
CDR3 DNA: TGTGCCAGCAGCTCCGGGTTGTTGAGCTATGGCTACACCTTC

J gene: TRBJ2-7
clone size: NA
V gene: TRBV7-2
D gene: TRBD2
CDR3 protein: CASSSVAGGEQYF
CDR3 DNA: TGTGCCAGCAGCTCCGTAGCGGGGGGAGAGCAGTACTTC

J gene: TRBJ2-5
clone size: NA
V gene: TRBV11-2
D gene: NA
CDR3 protein: CASSLDLAETQYF
CDR3 DNA: TGTGCCAGCAGCTTAGACCTAGCGGAGACCCAGTACTTC

J gene: TRBJ2-7
clone size: NA
V gene: TRBV5-1
D gene: NA
CDR3 protein: CASSFSAPYEQYF
CDR3 DNA: TGCGCCAGCAGCTTTAGCGCGCCCTACGAGCAGTACTTC

J gene: TRBJ2-2
clone size: few
V gene: TRBV5-1
D gene: TRBD2
CDR3 protein: CASSFAGGDTGELFF
CDR3 DNA: TGCGCCAGCAGCTTTGCGGGAGGTGACACCGGGGAGCTGTTTTTT

J gene: TRBJ1-1
clone size: NA
V gene: TRBV10-1
D gene: NA
CDR3 protein: CASSYQSWAFF
CDR3 DNA: TGCGCCAGCAGTTACCAGTCGTGGGCTTTCTTT

J gene: TRBJ2-1
clone size: NA
V gene: TRBV10-2
D gene: NA
CDR3 protein: CASTRSSYNEQFF
CDR3 DNA: TGCGCCAGCACGAGGAGCTCCTACAATGAGCAGTTCTTC

J gene: TRBJ2-2
clone size: few
V gene: TRBV29-1
D gene: TRBD1
CDR3 protein: CSVVEGQGPTGELFF
CDR3 DNA: TGCAGCGTTGTAGAAGGACAGGGTCCCACCGGGGAGCTGTTTTTT

J gene: TRBJ2-1
clone size: NA
V gene: TRBV6-6
D gene: NA
CDR3 protein: CASSYGYEQFF
CDR3 DNA: TGTGCCAGCAGTTACGGCTATGAGCAGTTCTTC

J gene: TRBJ1-1
clone size: NA
V gene: TRBV7-6
D gene: NA
CDR3 protein: CASSLGAGDTEAFF
CDR3 DNA: TGTGCCAGCAGCTTGGGGGCAGGGGACACTGAAGCTTTCTTT

J gene: TRBJ2-2
clone size: few
V gene: TRBV25-1
D gene: TRBD1
CDR3 protein: CASTTTGGPGELFF
CDR3 DNA: TGTGCCAGCACCACGACAGGGGGTCCCGGGGAGCTGTTTTTT

J gene: TRBJ1-1
clone size: NA
V gene: TRBV5-1
D gene: NA
CDR3 protein: CASRGSMNTEAFF
CDR3 DNA: TGCGCCAGCAGGGGCAGCATGAACACTGAAGCTTTCTTT

J gene: TRBJ2-7
clone size: NA
V gene: TRBV7-2
D gene: TRBD2
CDR3 protein: CASTGLAGDEQYF
CDR3 DNA: TGTGCCAGCACTGGACTAGCGGGGGACGAGCAGTACTTC

J gene: TRBJ1-5
clone size: NA
V gene: TRBV7-9
D gene: TRBD1
CDR3 protein: CSSSPWDRANNQPQHF
CDR3 DNA: TGTTCCAGCAGCCCGTGGGACAGGGCCAACAATCAGCCCCAGCATTTT

J gene: TRBJ2-7
clone size: NA
V gene: TRBV5-1
D gene: TRBD2
CDR3 protein: CASSLGTSESYEQYF
CDR3 DNA: TGCGCCAGCAGCTTGGGGACTAGCGAGTCCTACGAGCAGTACTTC